These T cell receptor beta chains were read from a single sample in a study of blood T cell repertoires in COVID-19. Libraries were prepared by immunoSEQ multiplex PCR; TCRdb keeps only in-frame clonotypes and omits some of them. The sample yields roughly 230,000 clones, about nine tenths seen once. Source material: PBMCs or T cells enriched from blood (not recorded which). The receptors originated from a man in his thirties or forties in a cohort exposed to, infected with or recovered from COVID-19 (not recorded which). Each CDR3 is given with its conserved first and last residue. The D gene is left open where the match is weak.

cdr3_length: 11; j_call: TRBJ2-1; d_call: -; v_call: TRBV12-3/TRBV12-4; cdr3_aa: CASSSGVEQFF
cdr3_length: 13; j_call: TRBJ1-2; d_call: TRBD1; v_call: TRBV28; cdr3_aa: CASSLGTGNGYTF
cdr3_length: 14; j_call: TRBJ2-1; d_call: TRBD2; v_call: TRBV11-3; cdr3_aa: CASSFGLAANEQFF
cdr3_length: 15; j_call: TRBJ2-7; d_call: TRBD2; v_call: TRBV6-1; cdr3_aa: CASSEASGLIYEQYF
cdr3_length: 19; j_call: TRBJ1-5; d_call: TRBD1; v_call: TRBV19; cdr3_aa: CASTTGTVRPGAHNQPQHF
cdr3_length: 11; j_call: TRBJ2-7; d_call: -; v_call: TRBV5-1; cdr3_aa: CASSSAREQYF
cdr3_length: 12; j_call: TRBJ2-2; d_call: -; v_call: TRBV6-5; cdr3_aa: CASIGISGELFF
cdr3_length: 16; j_call: TRBJ2-2; d_call: TRBD2; v_call: TRBV9; cdr3_aa: CASSHPLAGDTGELFF
cdr3_length: 16; j_call: TRBJ2-4; d_call: TRBD2; v_call: TRBV28; cdr3_aa: CASSLTSSGSKGIQYF
cdr3_length: 16; j_call: TRBJ2-1; d_call: TRBD2; v_call: TRBV5-1; cdr3_aa: CASSSEGRALSYEQFF
cdr3_length: 15; j_call: TRBJ1-3; d_call: TRBD1; v_call: TRBV18; cdr3_aa: CASSPSVTGLNTIYF
cdr3_length: 13; j_call: TRBJ2-7; d_call: -; v_call: TRBV19; cdr3_aa: CASRMGPTYEQYF
cdr3_length: 15; j_call: TRBJ2-1; d_call: TRBD2; v_call: TRBV11-2; cdr3_aa: CASTNGTSVYNEQFF
cdr3_length: 17; j_call: TRBJ2-3; d_call: TRBD2; v_call: TRBV3-1/TRBV3-2; cdr3_aa: CASSQKPLAGNTDTQYF
cdr3_length: 16; j_call: TRBJ2-7; d_call: -; v_call: TRBV4-1; cdr3_aa: CASSQEGAVVSYEQYF
cdr3_length: 15; j_call: TRBJ2-2; d_call: -; v_call: TRBV6-5; cdr3_aa: CASSSPRAGPGELFF
cdr3_length: 15; j_call: TRBJ2-7; d_call: TRBD2; v_call: TRBV2; cdr3_aa: CASGTSGRGTNEQYF
cdr3_length: 15; j_call: TRBJ2-7; d_call: TRBD1; v_call: TRBV27; cdr3_aa: CASSAGTGNSYEQYF
cdr3_length: 14; j_call: TRBJ2-4; d_call: -; v_call: TRBV28; cdr3_aa: CASQWSGAKNIQYF
cdr3_length: 15; j_call: TRBJ1-2; d_call: -; v_call: TRBV6-2/TRBV6-3; cdr3_aa: CASSLTALATSGYTF
cdr3_length: 17; j_call: TRBJ2-2; d_call: -; v_call: TRBV12-5; cdr3_aa: CASGLGGQGPNTGELFF
cdr3_length: 14; j_call: TRBJ1-2; d_call: -; v_call: TRBV28; cdr3_aa: CASSLLGALYGYTF
cdr3_length: 17; j_call: TRBJ1-1; d_call: TRBD1; v_call: TRBV27; cdr3_aa: CASSRDRGPGGGTEAFF
cdr3_length: 15; j_call: TRBJ2-7; d_call: -; v_call: TRBV6-7; cdr3_aa: CASSYSGSSVYEQYF
cdr3_length: 13; j_call: TRBJ2-7; d_call: -; v_call: TRBV27; cdr3_aa: CASSLTPSYEQYF
cdr3_length: 15; j_call: TRBJ2-1; d_call: TRBD1; v_call: TRBV29-1; cdr3_aa: CSVGSWDRGRINQFF
cdr3_length: 15; j_call: TRBJ2-7; d_call: -; v_call: TRBV4-1; cdr3_aa: CASSQERMSSYEQYF
cdr3_length: 16; j_call: TRBJ2-3; d_call: TRBD2; v_call: TRBV28; cdr3_aa: CASSSPSGRSTDTQYF
cdr3_length: 15; j_call: TRBJ2-7; d_call: -; v_call: TRBV27; cdr3_aa: CASSLQAKDSYEQYF
cdr3_length: 17; j_call: TRBJ2-7; d_call: TRBD2; v_call: TRBV27; cdr3_aa: CASSSPGGLADSYEQYF
cdr3_length: 14; j_call: TRBJ1-5; d_call: -; v_call: TRBV7-2; cdr3_aa: CASSSTVGNQPQHF
cdr3_length: 15; j_call: TRBJ2-3; d_call: TRBD2; v_call: TRBV7-3; cdr3_aa: CASSHGAGDRDTQYF
cdr3_length: 15; j_call: TRBJ2-1; d_call: -; v_call: TRBV6-5; cdr3_aa: CASSYWVGAGNEQFF
cdr3_length: 15; j_call: TRBJ2-3; d_call: -; v_call: TRBV5-1; cdr3_aa: CASSQSGPYTDTQYF
cdr3_length: 16; j_call: TRBJ2-5; d_call: -; v_call: TRBV5-5; cdr3_aa: CASSRTGQGGTETQYF
cdr3_length: 13; j_call: TRBJ2-1; d_call: -; v_call: TRBV28; cdr3_aa: CASSIGVRDEQFF
cdr3_length: 16; j_call: TRBJ2-3; d_call: -; v_call: TRBV15; cdr3_aa: CATSRAPGVGTDTQYF
cdr3_length: 13; j_call: TRBJ2-1; d_call: TRBD1; v_call: TRBV15; cdr3_aa: CATSGQGGNEQFF
cdr3_length: 14; j_call: TRBJ1-1; d_call: -; v_call: TRBV5-1; cdr3_aa: CASSFLTPNTEAFF
cdr3_length: 12; j_call: TRBJ1-2; d_call: TRBD1; v_call: TRBV28; cdr3_aa: CASTGTGYGYTF
cdr3_length: 12; j_call: TRBJ1-2; d_call: TRBD1; v_call: TRBV10-3; cdr3_aa: CAIKRTGESYTF